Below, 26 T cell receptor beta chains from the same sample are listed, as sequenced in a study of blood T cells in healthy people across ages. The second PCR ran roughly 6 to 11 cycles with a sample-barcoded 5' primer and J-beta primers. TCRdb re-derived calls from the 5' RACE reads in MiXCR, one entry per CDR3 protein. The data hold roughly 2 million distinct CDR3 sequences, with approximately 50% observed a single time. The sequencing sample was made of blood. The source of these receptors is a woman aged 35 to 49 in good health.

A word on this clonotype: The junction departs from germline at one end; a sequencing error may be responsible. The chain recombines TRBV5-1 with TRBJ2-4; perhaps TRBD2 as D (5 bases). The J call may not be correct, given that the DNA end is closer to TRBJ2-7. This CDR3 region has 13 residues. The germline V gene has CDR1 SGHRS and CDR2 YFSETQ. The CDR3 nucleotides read TGCGCCGGCAGCCCCCTTGGAGGACACGAGCAGTACTTC. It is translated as CAGSPLGGHEQYF.

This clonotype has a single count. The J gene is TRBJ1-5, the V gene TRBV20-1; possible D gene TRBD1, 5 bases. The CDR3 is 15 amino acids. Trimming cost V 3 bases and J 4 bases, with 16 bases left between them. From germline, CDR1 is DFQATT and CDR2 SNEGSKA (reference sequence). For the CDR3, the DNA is TGCAGTGCTAGGAAGGCCGCAGGGTTAAATCAGCCCCAGCATTTT. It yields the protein CSARKAAGLNQPQHF.

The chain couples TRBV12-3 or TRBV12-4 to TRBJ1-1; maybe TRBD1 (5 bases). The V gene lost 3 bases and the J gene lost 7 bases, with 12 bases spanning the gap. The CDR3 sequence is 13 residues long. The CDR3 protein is CASSFFQGGEAFF. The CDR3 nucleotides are TGTGCCAGCAGTTTTTTCCAGGGCGGTGAAGCTTTCTTT.

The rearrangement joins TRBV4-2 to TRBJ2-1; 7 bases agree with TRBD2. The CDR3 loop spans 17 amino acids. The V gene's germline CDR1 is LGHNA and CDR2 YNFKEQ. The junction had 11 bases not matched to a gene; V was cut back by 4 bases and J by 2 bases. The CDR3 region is CASSRAGERGAYNEQFF. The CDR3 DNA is TGTGCCAGCAGCCGAGCAGGCGAGCGGGGCGCCTACAATGAGCAGTTCTTC.

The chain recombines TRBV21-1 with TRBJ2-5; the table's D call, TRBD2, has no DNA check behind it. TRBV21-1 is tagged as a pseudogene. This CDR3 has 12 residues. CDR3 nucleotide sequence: TGTGCCAGCAGCAAAGTTGGTAGGGAGCAGTACTTC. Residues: CASSKVGREQYF.

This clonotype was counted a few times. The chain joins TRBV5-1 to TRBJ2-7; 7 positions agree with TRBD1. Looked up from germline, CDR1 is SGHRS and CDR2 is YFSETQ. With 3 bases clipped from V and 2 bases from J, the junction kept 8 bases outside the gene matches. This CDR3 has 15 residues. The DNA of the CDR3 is TGCGCCAGCAGCTCGACAGGGTTGGTGGCCTACGAGCAGTACTTC. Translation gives CASSSTGLVAYEQYF.

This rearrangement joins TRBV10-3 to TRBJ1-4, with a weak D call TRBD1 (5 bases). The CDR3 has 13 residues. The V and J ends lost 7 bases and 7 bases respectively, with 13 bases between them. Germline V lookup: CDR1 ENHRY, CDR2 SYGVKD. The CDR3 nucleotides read TGTGCCATCAAGGGAGCAAGGGGTGAAAAACTGTTTTTT. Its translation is CAIKGARGEKLFF.

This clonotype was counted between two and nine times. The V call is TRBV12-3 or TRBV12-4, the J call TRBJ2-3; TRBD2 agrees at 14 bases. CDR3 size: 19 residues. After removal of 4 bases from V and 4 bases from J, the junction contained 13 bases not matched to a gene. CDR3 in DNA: TGTGCCAGCAGTTCGCGACGCCAGGGGACTAGCGGGGGAGCAGATACGCAGTATTTT. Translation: CASSSRRQGTSGGADTQYF.

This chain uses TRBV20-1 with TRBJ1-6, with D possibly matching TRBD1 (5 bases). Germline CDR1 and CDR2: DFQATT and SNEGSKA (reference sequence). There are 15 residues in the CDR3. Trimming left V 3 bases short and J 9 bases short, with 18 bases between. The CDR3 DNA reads TGCAGTGCTAGGAACCGGGGGGATAGACTTTCACCCCTCCACTTT. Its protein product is CSARNRGDRLSPLHF.

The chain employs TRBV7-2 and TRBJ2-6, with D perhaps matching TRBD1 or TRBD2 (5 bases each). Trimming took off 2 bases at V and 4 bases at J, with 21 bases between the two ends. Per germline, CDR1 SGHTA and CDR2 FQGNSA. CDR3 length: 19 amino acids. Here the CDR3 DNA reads TGTGCCAGCAGCTTAATGTGGATGGGGGTAAAGTCAGGGGCCAACGTCCTGACTTTC. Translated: CASSLMWMGVKSGANVLTF.

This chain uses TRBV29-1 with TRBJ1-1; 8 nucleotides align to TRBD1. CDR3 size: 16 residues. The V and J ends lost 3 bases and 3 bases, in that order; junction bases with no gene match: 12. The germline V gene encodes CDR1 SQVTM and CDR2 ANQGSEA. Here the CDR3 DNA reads TGCAGCGTTGATGAACGTGACAGGGGACTGCACACTGAAGCTTTCTTT. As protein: CSVDERDRGLHTEAFF.

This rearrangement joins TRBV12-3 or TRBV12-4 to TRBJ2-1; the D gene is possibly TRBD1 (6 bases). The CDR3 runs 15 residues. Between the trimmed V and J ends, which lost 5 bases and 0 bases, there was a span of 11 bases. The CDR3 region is CASSLMTGSYNEQFF. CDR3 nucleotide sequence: TGTGCCAGCAGTCTGATGACAGGCTCCTACAATGAGCAGTTCTTC.

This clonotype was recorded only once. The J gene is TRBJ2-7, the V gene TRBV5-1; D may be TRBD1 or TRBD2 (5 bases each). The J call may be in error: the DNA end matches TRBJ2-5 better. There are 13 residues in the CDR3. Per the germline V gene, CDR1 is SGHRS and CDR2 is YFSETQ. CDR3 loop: CASRDPSLETQYF. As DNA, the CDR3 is TGCGCCAGCCGGGACCCCTCCTTAGAGACCCAGTACTTC.

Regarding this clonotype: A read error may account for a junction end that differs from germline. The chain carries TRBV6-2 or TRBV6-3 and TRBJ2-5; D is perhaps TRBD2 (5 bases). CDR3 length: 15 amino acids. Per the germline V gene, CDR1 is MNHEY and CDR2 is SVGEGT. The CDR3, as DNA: TGTTCCAGCAGTTACGTGGGGAGCCTCCAAGAGACCCAGTACTTC. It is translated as CSSSYVGSLQETQYF.

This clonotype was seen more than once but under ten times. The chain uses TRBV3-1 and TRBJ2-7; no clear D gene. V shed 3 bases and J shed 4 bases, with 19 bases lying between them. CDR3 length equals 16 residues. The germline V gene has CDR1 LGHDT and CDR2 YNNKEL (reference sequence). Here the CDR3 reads CASSHKTKIALYEQYF. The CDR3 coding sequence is TGTGCCAGCAGCCATAAAACAAAGATCGCCCTTTACGAGCAGTACTTC.

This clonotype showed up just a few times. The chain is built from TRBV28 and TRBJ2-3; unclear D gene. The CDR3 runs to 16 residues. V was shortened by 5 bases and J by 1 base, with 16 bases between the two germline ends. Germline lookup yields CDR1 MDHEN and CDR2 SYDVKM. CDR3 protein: CASSAHSTAGTDTQYF. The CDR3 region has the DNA TGTGCCAGCAGTGCCCACAGTACCGCTGGCACAGATACGCAGTATTTT.

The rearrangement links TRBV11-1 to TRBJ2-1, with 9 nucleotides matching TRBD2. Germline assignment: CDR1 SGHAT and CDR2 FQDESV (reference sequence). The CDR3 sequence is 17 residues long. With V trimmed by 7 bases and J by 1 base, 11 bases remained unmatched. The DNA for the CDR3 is TGTGCCAGCAACTCGATAGCGGGGGCAATATCCTACAATGAGCAGTTCTTC. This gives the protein CASNSIAGAISYNEQFF.

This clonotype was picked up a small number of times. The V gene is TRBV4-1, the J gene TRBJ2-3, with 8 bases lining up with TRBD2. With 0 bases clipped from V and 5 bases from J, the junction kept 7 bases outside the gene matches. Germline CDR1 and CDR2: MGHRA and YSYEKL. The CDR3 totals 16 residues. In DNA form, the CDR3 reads TGCGCCAGCAGCCAAGATTCGGGGGGGGCTCGAGATACGCAGTATTTT. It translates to CASSQDSGGARDTQYF.

The CDR3 sequence is CAIRSGQSSYEQYF. CDR3 in DNA: TGTGCCATCAGGTCTGGACAGAGCTCCTACGAGCAGTACTTC. The gene calls are TRBV10-3 and TRBJ2-7, with D possibly being TRBD1 (6 bases). Trimming pared 6 bases from V and 0 bases from J, leaving 12 bases between. This CDR3 comprises 14 residues. Germline V gene lookup returns CDR1 ENHRY and CDR2 SYGVKD.

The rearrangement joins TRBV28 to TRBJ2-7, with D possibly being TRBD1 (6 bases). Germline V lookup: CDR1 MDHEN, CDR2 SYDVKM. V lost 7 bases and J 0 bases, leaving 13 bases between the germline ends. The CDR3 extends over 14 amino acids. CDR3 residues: CASKTDSFSYEQYF. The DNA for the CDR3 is TGTGCCAGCAAGACGGACAGCTTCTCCTACGAGCAGTACTTC.

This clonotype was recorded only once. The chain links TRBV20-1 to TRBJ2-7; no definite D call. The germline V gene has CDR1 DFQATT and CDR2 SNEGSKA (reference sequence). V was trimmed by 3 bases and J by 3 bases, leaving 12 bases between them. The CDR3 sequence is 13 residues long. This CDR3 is CSARDYRVYEQYF. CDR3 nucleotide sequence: TGCAGTGCTAGGGATTATCGGGTCTACGAGCAGTACTTC.

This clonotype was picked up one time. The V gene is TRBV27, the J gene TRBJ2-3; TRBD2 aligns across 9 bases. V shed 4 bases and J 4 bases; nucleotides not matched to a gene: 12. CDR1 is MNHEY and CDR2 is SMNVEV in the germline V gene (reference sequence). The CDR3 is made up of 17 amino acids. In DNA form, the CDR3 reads TGTGCCAGCAGTTCCACCCAGCGGGGGGCCAGGCCAGATACGCAGTATTTT. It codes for CASSSTQRGARPDTQYF.

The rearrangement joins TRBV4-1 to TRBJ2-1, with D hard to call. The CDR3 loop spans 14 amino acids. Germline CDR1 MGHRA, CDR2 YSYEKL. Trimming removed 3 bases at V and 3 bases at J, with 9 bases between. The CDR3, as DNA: TGCGCCAGCAGCCAGGACGGAATCTACAATGAGCAGTTCTTC. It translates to CASSQDGIYNEQFF.

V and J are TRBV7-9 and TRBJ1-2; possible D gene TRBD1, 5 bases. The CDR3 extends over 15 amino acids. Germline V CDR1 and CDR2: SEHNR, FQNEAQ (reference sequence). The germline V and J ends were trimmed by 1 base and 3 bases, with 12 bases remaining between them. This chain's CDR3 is CASSLEGIAHYGYTF. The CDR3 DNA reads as TGTGCCAGCAGCTTAGAGGGGATCGCCCACTATGGCTACACCTTC.

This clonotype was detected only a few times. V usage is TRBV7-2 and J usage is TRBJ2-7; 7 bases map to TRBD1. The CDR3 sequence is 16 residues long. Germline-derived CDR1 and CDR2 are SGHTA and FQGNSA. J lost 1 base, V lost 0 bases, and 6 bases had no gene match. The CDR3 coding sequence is TGTGCCAGCAGCTTAGCTTCCACGGGACAGTCCTACGAGCAGTACTTC. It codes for CASSLASTGQSYEQYF.

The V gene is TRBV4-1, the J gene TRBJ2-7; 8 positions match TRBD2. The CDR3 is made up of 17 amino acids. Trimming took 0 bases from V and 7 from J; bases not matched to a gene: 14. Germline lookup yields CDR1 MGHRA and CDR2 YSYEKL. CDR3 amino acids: CASSQDRSGSYYNEQYF. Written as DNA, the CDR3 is TGCGCCAGCAGCCAAGATCGCAGCGGGAGCTACTACAATGAGCAGTACTTC.